The rows below give T cell receptor beta chains drawn from one sample of a study of CD8+ T cells in alopecia areata. Profiling relied on immunoSEQ multiplex PCR, and the TCRdb table lists in-frame clones only, not all of them. The sample contains 110,000 or so clones, 50% to 65% of which appear only once. The sample here was CD4+ T cells sorted from blood, taken at week 24, from a patient treated with tofacitinib. These receptor sequences come from a human donor with alopecia areata. CDR3s include the opening cysteine and the closing phenylalanine or tryptophan. D genes are given only for firm matches. The size field is filled for only some rows; it gives once, few, many or a size class.

size	V	J	D	CDR3	DNA
-	TRBV2	TRBJ1-2	-	CASSDGGLGGYTF	TGTGCCAGCAGTGATGGGGGGCTAGGCGGCTACACCTTC
-	TRBV6-5	TRBJ1-5	-	CASSSQGNQPQHF	TGTGCCAGCAGTTCACAGGGCAATCAGCCCCAGCATTTT
once	TRBV2	TRBJ1-5	-	CASSVVQLSNQPQHF	TGTGCCAGCTCCGTAGTCCAGCTGAGCAATCAGCCCCAGCATTTT
-	TRBV6-5	TRBJ2-1	-	CASSQGPNYNEQFF	TGTGCCAGCAGTCAGGGGCCCAATTACAATGAGCAGTTCTTC
-	TRBV30	TRBJ1-6	-	CAWSKGLTSPLHF	TGTGCCTGGAGTAAGGGTTTGACTTCACCCCTCCACTTT
-	TRBV7-2	TRBJ2-5	-	CASSLGGAAETQYF	TGTGCCAGCAGCTTAGGGGGAGCTGCGGAGACCCAGTACTTC
many	TRBV7-2	TRBJ2-1	-	CASSLGPANNEQFF	TGTGCCAGCAGCCTAGGACCGGCAAACAATGAGCAGTTCTTC
few	TRBV14	TRBJ2-5	-	CASSPATRIQETQYF	TGTGCCAGCAGCCCCGCGACTAGGATCCAAGAGACCCAGTACTTC
few	TRBV23-1	TRBJ2-7	-	CASSQPGPLCPYEQYF	TGCGCCAGCAGTCAACCTGGGCCATTATGTCCCTACGAGCAGTACTTC
once	TRBV5-1	TRBJ1-6	-	CASSLGATNSPLHF	TGCGCCAGCAGCTTGGGAGCGACAAATTCACCCCTCCACTTT
-	TRBV2	TRBJ2-2	TRBD1	CASSLGQGATGELFF	TGTGCCAGCAGCTTAGGACAGGGGGCTACCGGGGAGCTGTTTTTT
few	TRBV4-2	TRBJ2-7	TRBD1	CASSQDHRGQGYEQYF	TGTGCCAGCAGCCAAGACCACAGGGGACAGGGATACGAGCAGTACTTC
-	TRBV4-3	TRBJ2-2	-	CASSQIVGELFF	TGCGCCAGCAGCCAAATCGTGGGCGAGCTGTTTTTT
-	TRBV18	TRBJ2-5	TRBD1	CASSPGQGRETQYF	TGTGCCAGCTCACCGGGACAGGGTCGGGAGACCCAGTACTTC